This TCR beta chain is from a study of shared clonotypes between healthy human individuals. TCRdb's copy holds only in-frame clones and misses some; the assay was immunoSEQ multiplex PCR. The repertoire includes under 150,000 clones, approximately 70% of them detected once, and about 26% sits in the top ten. The germline gives CDR1 MDHEN, CDR2 SYDVKM. The CDR3 consists of 14 residues. Deletions cut 3 bases from V and 5 bases from J, with 13 bases between. The receptor was isolated from a woman in her 30s in good health. Sequencing was performed on memory CD8+ T cells sorted from blood. Subset described: CD45RO+ cells pooled with CCR7-negative TemRA cells. The rearrangement joins TRBV28 to TRBJ2-5; D gene uncertain. CDR3 sequence reads: CASSFPSRTETQYF. The CDR3 DNA reads TGTGCCAGCAGTTTCCCCTCTCGCACCGAGACCCAGTACTTC.